This entry features one T cell receptor (beta chain) sequence. The CDR3 loop spans 16 amino acids. Germline lookup yields CDR1 SGHRS and CDR2 YFSETQ. The V segment lost 7 bases and the J segment 7 bases; nucleotides outside the gene matches: 18. These data belong to a study of shared clonotypes between healthy human individuals. Splitting of each subset's genomic DNA was done evenly across several immunoSEQ plates. Sequencing used immunoSEQ multiplex PCR; TCRdb keeps in-frame clones, though not all of them. The table lists about a million clones, roughly 77% of them singletons. Recent vaccinations or acute infections were absent in the healthy HIV-negative adult donors.

This sequence joins TRBV5-1 and TRBJ1-2; 8 positions match TRBD1. The sequencing input was memory CD4+ T cells from PBMCs. Subset defined: CD45RA-negative fraction. This sequence originates from a man between 18 and 29 years old in good health. Some clones in this sample may be carry-over from other donors' samples. In DNA, the CDR3 is TGCGCCAGCGGAAAGGGGTGGACCGACAGGGGAACTGGCTACACCTTC. Translating it yields CASGKGWTDRGTGYTF.